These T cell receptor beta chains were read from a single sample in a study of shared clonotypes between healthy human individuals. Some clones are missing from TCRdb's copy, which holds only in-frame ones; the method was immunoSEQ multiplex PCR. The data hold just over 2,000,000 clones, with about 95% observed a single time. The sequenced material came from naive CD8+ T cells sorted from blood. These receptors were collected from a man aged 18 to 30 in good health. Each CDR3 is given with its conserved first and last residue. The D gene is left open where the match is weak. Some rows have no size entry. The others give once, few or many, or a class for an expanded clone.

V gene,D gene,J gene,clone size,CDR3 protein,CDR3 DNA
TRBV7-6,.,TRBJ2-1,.,CASSAGLDYNEQFF,TGTGCCAGCAGCGCCGGACTGGACTACAATGAGCAGTTCTTC
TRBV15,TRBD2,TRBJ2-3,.,CATSSLGLAGGTDTQYF,TGTGCCACCAGCAGCTTGGGACTAGCGGGAGGAACAGATACGCAGTATTTT
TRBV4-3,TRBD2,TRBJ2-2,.,CASSQVTSVFAGELFF,TGCGCCAGCAGCCAAGTTACTAGCGTATTTGCCGGGGAGCTGTTTTTT
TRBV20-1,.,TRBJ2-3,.,CSARITDTQYF,TGCAGTGCTAGAATCACAGATACGCAGTATTTT
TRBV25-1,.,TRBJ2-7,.,CASSEYEVDYEQYF,TGTGCCAGCAGTGAATATGAGGTAGACTACGAGCAGTACTTC
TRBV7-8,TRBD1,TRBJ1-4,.,CASSPELGTAFNEKLFF,TGTGCCAGCAGCCCCGAGCTTGGGACAGCTTTTAATGAAAAACTGTTTTTT
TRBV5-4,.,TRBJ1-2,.,CASSFWGLPLHGYTF,TGTGCCAGCAGCTTTTGGGGCCTTCCCCTGCACGGCTACACCTTC
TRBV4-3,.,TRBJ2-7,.,CASSQGAAETYEQYF,TGCGCCAGCAGCCAAGGGGCGGCCGAGACCTACGAGCAGTACTTC
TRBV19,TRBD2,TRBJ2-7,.,CASSGLAGGHEQYF,TGTGCCAGTTCAGGACTAGCGGGAGGGCACGAGCAGTACTTC
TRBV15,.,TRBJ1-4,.,CATSREGVGNEKLFF,TGTGCCACCAGCAGAGAGGGGGTGGGAAATGAAAAACTGTTTTTT
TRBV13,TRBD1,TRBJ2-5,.,CASGSRDRQETQYF,TGTGCCAGCGGAAGCCGGGACAGACAAGAGACCCAGTACTTC
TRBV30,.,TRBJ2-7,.,CAWSGAGQVYEQYF,TGTGCCTGGAGTGGAGCAGGGCAGGTCTACGAGCAGTACTTC
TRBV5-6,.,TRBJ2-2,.,CASSLHQGTGTGELFF,TGTGCCAGCAGCTTGCATCAGGGCACGGGAACCGGGGAGCTGTTTTTT
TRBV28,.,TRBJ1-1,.,CASNLQGSNTEAFF,TGTGCCAGCAACCTACAGGGATCGAACACTGAAGCTTTCTTT
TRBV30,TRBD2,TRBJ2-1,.,CAWTGTSDNEQFF,TGTGCCTGGACCGGGACTAGCGACAATGAGCAGTTCTTC
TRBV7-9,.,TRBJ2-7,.,CASNKVPSETYEQYF,TGTGCCAGCAATAAGGTGCCCTCGGAAACCTACGAGCAGTACTTC
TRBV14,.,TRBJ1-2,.,CASSRRADFEGYTF,TGTGCCAGCAGCAGGAGGGCCGACTTTGAGGGCTACACCTTC
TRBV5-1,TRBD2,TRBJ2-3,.,CASSPEGLAEITDTQYF,TGCGCCAGCAGCCCCGAGGGACTAGCGGAAATCACAGATACGCAGTATTTT
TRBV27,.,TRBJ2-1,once,CASSLFPSYPNEQFF,TGTGCCAGCAGTTTATTCCCCTCCTACCCCAATGAGCAGTTCTTC
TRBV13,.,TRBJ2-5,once,CASSSGQETQYF,TGTGCCAGCAGTTCGGGACAAGAGACCCAGTACTTC
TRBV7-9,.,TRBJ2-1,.,CASSLGRDLNNEQFF,TGTGCCAGCAGCTTAGGTCGGGACCTCAACAATGAGCAGTTCTTC
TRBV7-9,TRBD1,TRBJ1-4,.,CASSAGGAGLFF,TGTGCCAGCAGCGCAGGGGGCGCGGGACTGTTTTTT
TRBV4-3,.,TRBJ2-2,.,CASSQITGLNTGELFF,TGCGCCAGCAGCCAAATTACAGGACTTAACACCGGGGAGCTGTTTTTT
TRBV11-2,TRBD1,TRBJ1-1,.,CASSSYRGNTEAFF,TGTGCCAGCAGCTCGTACAGGGGGAACACTGAAGCTTTCTTT
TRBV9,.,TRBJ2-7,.,CASSVGGTAYEQYF,TGTGCCAGCAGCGTAGGTGGCACGGCCTACGAGCAGTACTTC
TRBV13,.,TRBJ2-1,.,CASSFVGGDNEQFF,TGTGCCAGCAGCTTTGTCGGGGGCGACAATGAGCAGTTCTTC
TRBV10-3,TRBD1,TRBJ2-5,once,CAIRDRGQETQYF,TGTGCCATCAGGGACAGGGGTCAAGAGACCCAGTACTTC
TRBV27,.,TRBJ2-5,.,CASSAIGTGETQYF,TGTGCCAGCAGTGCAATCGGGACCGGGGAGACCCAGTACTTC
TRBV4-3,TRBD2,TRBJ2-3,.,CASSQERLAGGYGTDTQYF,TGCGCCAGCAGCCAAGAAAGACTAGCGGGAGGATACGGCACAGATACGCAGTATTTT
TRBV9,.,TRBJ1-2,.,CASSGEQGGGYGYTF,TGTGCCAGCAGCGGAGAACAGGGTGGGGGCTATGGCTACACCTTC
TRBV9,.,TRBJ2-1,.,CASSPTSSVVFSDEQFF,TGTGCCAGCAGCCCCACATCGTCGGTTGTGTTTTCCGATGAGCAGTTCTTC
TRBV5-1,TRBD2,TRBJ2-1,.,CASSLGSGGYNEQFF,TGCGCCAGCAGCTTGGGTAGCGGGGGCTACAATGAGCAGTTCTTC
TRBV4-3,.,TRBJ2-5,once,CASSQGRGLLETQYF,TGCGCCAGCAGCCAGGGCAGGGGTTTGTTAGAGACCCAGTACTTC
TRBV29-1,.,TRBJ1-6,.,CSDRPCFSPLHF,TGCAGCGATAGGCCTTGTTTTTCACCCCTCCACTTT
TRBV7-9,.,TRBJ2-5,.,CASSLGVPARETQYF,TGTGCCAGCAGCTTAGGGGTCCCCGCTCGGGAGACCCAGTACTTC
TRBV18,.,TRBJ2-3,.,CASSRPGNGLGDTQYF,TGTGCCAGCTCACGACCGGGGAACGGGTTAGGGGATACGCAGTATTTT
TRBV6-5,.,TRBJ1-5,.,CASSYYPNQPQHF,TGTGCCAGCAGTTACTATCCCAATCAGCCCCAGCATTTT
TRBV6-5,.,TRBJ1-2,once,CASSYSIRAGDGYTF,TGTGCCAGCAGTTACTCGATTCGGGCAGGGGATGGCTACACCTTC
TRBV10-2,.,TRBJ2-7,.,CASSEARGPTEQYF,TGCGCCAGCAGTGAGGCCCGGGGACCGACCGAGCAGTACTTC